What follows are 17 T cell receptor beta chains derived from one specimen sequenced in a study of T cells after yellow fever vaccination. TCRdb fed the 5' RACE reads into MiXCR, producing one record per CDR3 protein. The sample has some 500,000 distinct CDR3 sequences; about 13% are singletons. This sample comprised PBMCs, obtained on the day of the yellow fever booster vaccination. These receptors were taken from a man younger than 45 who received the YFV17D yellow fever vaccine.

This chain connects TRBV4-3 to TRBJ2-2; 8 bases match TRBD2. Germline assignment: CDR1 LGHNA and CDR2 YSLEER. This CDR3 is built from 17 residues. The V and J ends lost 0 bases and 6 bases, in that order; junction bases with no gene match: 9. CDR3 in DNA: TGCGCCAGCAGCCAAGATGGCCCGGGGGGGGGGTCCGGGGAGCTGTTTTTT. It encodes CASSQDGPGGGSGELFF.

This clonotype was seen a handful of times. The chain is built from TRBV29-1 and TRBJ2-7; possibly TRBD1 for D (6 bases). Germline CDR1 reads SQVTM; CDR2 reads ANQGSEA. The length of the CDR3 is 13 residues. Between the trimmed V and J ends, which lost 0 bases and 5 bases, there was a span of 11 bases. CDR3 sequence (DNA): TGCAGCGTTGAAGATATAGCAGGGGACGAGCAGTACTTC. This sequence encodes CSVEDIAGDEQYF.

The J gene is TRBJ2-2, the V gene TRBV5-1, with 14 bases aligning to TRBD2. This CDR3 is built from 17 residues. Germline CDR1 and CDR2: SGHRS and YFSETQ. After removal of 1 base from V and 5 bases from J, the junction contained 4 bases not matched to a gene. The CDR3 DNA follows: TGCGCCAGCAGCTTGCCGGGACTAGCGGGAGAAACCGGGGAGCTGTTTTTT. Residues: CASSLPGLAGETGELFF.

This chain uses TRBV7-8 with TRBJ1-1; TRBD1 is a possible D gene (5 bases). Germline assignment: CDR1 SGHVS and CDR2 FQNEAQ. V lost 1 base, J lost 1 base, and 10 bases lay in between. This CDR3 has 15 residues. The CDR3 sequence: CASSLVVGTNTEAFF. The CDR3 DNA reads as TGTGCCAGCAGCTTAGTTGTCGGGACGAACACTGAAGCTTTCTTT.

This rearrangement joins TRBV5-1 to TRBJ2-1; D ambiguous. CDR3 length equals 13 residues. The germline gives CDR1 SGHRS, CDR2 YFSETQ. V was cut by 0 bases and J by 5 bases, with 6 bases left in between. In DNA form, the CDR3 reads TGCGCCAGCAGCTTGGTGTCCGACAATGAGCAGTTCTTC. This encodes CASSLVSDNEQFF.

V gene TRBV25-1 combines with J gene TRBJ1-1; TRBD1 is a possible D gene (5 bases). The germline V gene encodes CDR1 MGHDK and CDR2 SYGVNS. This CDR3 comprises 12 residues. The germline V and J ends were trimmed by 7 bases and 1 base, with 7 bases remaining between them. DNA for the CDR3: TGTGCCAGCACTACAGGGAACACTGAAGCTTTCTTT. Translated, it gives CASTTGNTEAFF.

This clonotype was seen at least ten times. The CDR3 coding sequence is TGCAGCGCCCTTGGTTGGGGCACCGGGGAGCTGTTTTTT. Amino acid sequence: CSALGWGTGELFF. This sequence joins TRBV29-1 and TRBJ2-2, with unresolved D. Germline lookup yields CDR1 SQVTM and CDR2 ANQGSEA. V was clipped by 7 bases and J by 4 bases, with 13 bases between them. The CDR3 is 13 amino acids.

This sequence joins TRBV18 and TRBJ2-1, with TRBD1 as a possible D gene (6 bases). Trimming stripped 3 bases from V and 6 bases from J, with 15 bases between. CDR1 is KGHSH, CDR2 LQKENI, per germline. This CDR3 is built from 15 residues. DNA of the CDR3: TGTGCCAGCTCACCCGAGAGGGGGTTGTCCAATGAGCAGTTCTTC. Translated: CASSPERGLSNEQFF. The whole variable domain, filled in from reference TRBV18 and TRBJ2-1, reads NAGVMQNPRHLVRRRGQEARLRCSPMKGHSHVYWYRQLPEEGLKFMVYLQKENIIDESGMPKERFSAEFPKEGPSILRIQQVVRGDSAAYFCASSPERGLSNEQFFGPGTRLTVL.

This clonotype was observed a few times. The rearrangement links TRBV18 to TRBJ2-2, with D perhaps matching TRBD2 (6 bases). The germline gives CDR1 KGHSH, CDR2 LQKENI. The CDR3 loop spans 14 amino acids. V lost 2 bases and J 6 bases, leaving 10 bases between the germline ends. CDR3 nucleotides: TGTGCCAGCTCACCATATCGGGAGTCCGGGGAGCTGTTTTTT. It yields the protein CASSPYRESGELFF.

A few counts support this clonotype. The gene calls are TRBV19 and TRBJ2-2; D unresolved. This CDR3 is 18 amino acids long. Germline V CDR1 and CDR2: LNHDA, SQIVND (reference sequence). The V end was cut by 1 base, the J end by 6 bases, with 21 bases between. The CDR3 sequence is CASSIGVVGPGAPGELFF. CDR3 DNA: TGTGCCAGTAGTATAGGAGTTGTCGGTCCCGGTGCCCCCGGGGAGCTGTTTTTT.

V and J are TRBV20-1 and TRBJ2-3; 8 bases agree with TRBD2. The V gene end was trimmed by 6 bases and the J gene end by 8 bases; junction bases not matched to a gene: 16. The germline V gene has CDR1 DFQATT and CDR2 SNEGSKA (reference sequence). The CDR3 is made up of 15 amino acids. The CDR3 is CSAPSSGGQVATQYF. The CDR3 DNA reads as TGCAGTGCCCCTTCGTCGGGAGGGCAGGTGGCTACGCAGTATTTT.

The chain carries TRBV20-1 and TRBJ2-1; 14 bases fit TRBD2. There are 15 residues in the CDR3. Trimming removed 5 bases from V and 9 bases from J; junction bases left unmatched: 9. In germline, CDR1 is DFQATT, CDR2 SNEGSKA (reference sequence). The CDR3 spells CSAEPGLAGVAEQFF. The CDR3 coding sequence is TGCAGTGCTGAACCGGGACTAGCGGGAGTCGCTGAGCAGTTCTTC.

J is TRBJ2-7 and V is TRBV21-1; the DNA was not compared with TRBD2, the D call given in the table. TRBV21-1 is a recognized pseudogene. CDR3 length: 16 amino acids. The CDR3 region is CASSKCSGTRPYEQYF. The CDR3 bases are TGTGCCAGCAGCAAATGCAGCGGGACGCGCCCCTACGAGCAGTACTTC.

This clonotype was picked up a small number of times. The J gene is TRBJ2-3, the V gene TRBV7-2; 11 nucleotides match TRBD1. CDR3 length: 15 amino acids. V dropped 2 bases and J dropped 6; count of bases not matched to a gene: 4. Germline assignment: CDR1 SGHTA and CDR2 FQGNSA. CDR3 amino acids: CASSLLGQGADTQYF. The DNA of the CDR3 is TGTGCCAGCAGCTTACTTGGACAGGGGGCGGATACGCAGTATTTT.

This clonotype has a handful of counts. J is TRBJ2-7 and V is TRBV6-2 or TRBV6-3; D not resolved. Trimming shortened V by 5 bases and J by 1 base, and 15 bases separated the two germline ends. Per germline, CDR1 MNHEY and CDR2 SVGEGT. The CDR3 contains 15 residues. For the CDR3, the DNA is TGTGCCAGCAGTACTCGGGCAGGTCGGTCCTACGAGCAGTACTTC. It specifies CASSTRAGRSYEQYF.

This clonotype was counted only a few times. The chain uses TRBV6-2 or TRBV6-3 and TRBJ2-5; D is perhaps TRBD1 (5 bases). The V and J ends lost 6 bases and 1 base respectively, with 15 bases between them. In germline, CDR1 is MNHEY, CDR2 SVGEGT. There are 15 residues in the CDR3. The CDR3 region has the DNA TGTGCCAGCAGACCCCCCGACAGTCCCCAAGAGACCCAGTACTTC. Its protein product is CASRPPDSPQETQYF.

V gene TRBV7-2 combines with J gene TRBJ2-1; 7 nucleotides line up with TRBD1. The germline V gene has CDR1 SGHTA and CDR2 FQGNSA. This CDR3 is 17 amino acids long. The J segment lost 0 bases and the V segment lost 4 bases, leaving 9 bases of the junction unmatched. The CDR3 sequence is CASSSRGGDNSYNEQFF. The DNA for the CDR3 is TGTGCCAGCAGCTCCAGAGGGGGCGATAACTCCTACAATGAGCAGTTCTTC.